The sequence of this T cell receptor (beta chain) was determined in a study of blood T cell repertoires in COVID-19. Clones were read by immunoSEQ multiplex PCR, and TCRdb kept only the in-frame ones, dropping some. The sample carries 280,000 or so clones, 85% to 90% recorded once. Trimming pared 4 bases from V and 5 bases from J, leaving 21 bases between. The CDR3 has 16 residues. Germline V gives CDR1 LNHDA, CDR2 SQIVND (reference sequence). Specimen: PBMCs or T cells enriched from blood (not recorded which). The chain couples TRBV19 to TRBJ2-7, with a tentative D call TRBD2 (6 bases). This clonotype originated in a woman aged 18-29 years with acute COVID-19. The CDR3: CASSRGVPSAVHEQYF. CDR3 DNA sequence: TGTGCCAGTAGTAGAGGCGTGCCTAGCGCGGTCCACGAGCAGTACTTC.